This TCR beta chain emerged from a study of OX40 agonist ivuxolimab in advanced cancers. Regarding the research as a whole: Ivuxolimab, which targeted the costimulatory receptor OX40 (CD134), was an agonistic, fully human IgG2 monoclonal antibody. Intravenous ivuxolimab was administered to patients every 2 weeks at six dose levels: 0.01, 0.1, 0.3, 1.5, 3 and 10 mg/kg. Of the approximately 54 dose-escalation patients, hepatocellular carcinoma was present in about 20, melanoma in around 15, renal cell carcinoma in 9 and head and neck cancer in 9. In the dose-escalation cohort, nearly 85% of patients were male, and the mean age was 60 years with a range of about 23 to 79. Patients were allowed to have had prior anti-PD-1, anti-PD-L1 or anti-CTLA-4 therapy, and 40% of the dose-escalation patients had previously received checkpoint inhibitors. Partial responses were achieved by three dose-escalation patients, of whom one had hepatocellular carcinoma and two had cutaneous melanoma. Peripheral TCRbeta sequencing aimed to test whether ivuxolimab altered TCR sequence diversity and caused clonal T-cell expansion. The paper reports the monotherapy dose-escalation portion (N of about 50 patients) of the phase I ivuxolimab trial.

Remarks on this clone: The target of this receptor is not known. One base away there is no much larger clone; base qualities are not given.

To sequence the TCRbeta CDR3 region, genomic DNA was isolated from the sorted cells. The immunoSEQ Assay was used for sequencing of TCRbeta CDR3 regions. Held by TCRdb, this immuneACCESS table contains in-frame sequences only and omits some clones. Under half of the omission traces to an unresolved V gene where checked; the cause of the rest is unknown. In this sample the table shows about 46,000 clones, more than 85% of which occur a single time. The ten top clones hold 4.9% of the sample. The V and J ends are trimmed by 0 bases and 7 bases, leaving 13 bases between them. For CDR1 and CDR2, the germline V gene lists SGHRS and YFSETQ. Its CDR3 holds 14 amino acids, cysteine through phenylalanine. The DNA shown is the 42-base CDR3, in frame from base 1. The trial excluded patients who had a history of autoimmune disease or were on systemic immunosuppression. Peripheral blood for TCR sequencing was collected from all dose cohorts at baseline, on cycle 4 day 1, and on cycle 7 day 1. The samples were drawn from a first-in-human, open-label, multicenter phase I dose-escalation trial of ivuxolimab. Adults with locally advanced or metastatic melanoma, renal cell, hepatocellular, or head and neck squamous cell carcinoma were enrolled in the trial. Before TCR sequencing, CD4+ T cells and CD8+ T cells were sorted from peripheral blood as separate populations.

Results the study describes overall, beyond this receptor: Low levels of normalized T-cell clonal expansion were also seen in some patients who did not respond. In the 0.1-3.0 mg/kg groups, partial responders were among the patients with the lowest normalized peripheral clonal expansion, particularly in CD8+ T cells. Antigen specificity was not determined for the clonally expanded peripheral T cells. On average, CD8+ T cells showed more expanded clones than CD4+ T cells after ivuxolimab. At doses of 0.1 to 3.0 mg/kg, clonal expansion of both CD4+ and CD8+ T cells in blood was seen between baseline and week 6.

The rearranged segments are TRBV5-1 and TRBJ2-5; no D gene call is confident. The input for sequencing was CD4+ or CD8+ T cells sorted from blood, taken in a trial of the OX40 agonist ivuxolimab. The origin of this receptor is an adult with an advanced solid tumor such as melanoma, head and neck, liver or kidney cancer. CDR3 region: CASSLDLASATQYF. The nucleotides are TGCGCCAGCAGCTTGGATTTGGCGTCGGCGACCCAGTACTTC.